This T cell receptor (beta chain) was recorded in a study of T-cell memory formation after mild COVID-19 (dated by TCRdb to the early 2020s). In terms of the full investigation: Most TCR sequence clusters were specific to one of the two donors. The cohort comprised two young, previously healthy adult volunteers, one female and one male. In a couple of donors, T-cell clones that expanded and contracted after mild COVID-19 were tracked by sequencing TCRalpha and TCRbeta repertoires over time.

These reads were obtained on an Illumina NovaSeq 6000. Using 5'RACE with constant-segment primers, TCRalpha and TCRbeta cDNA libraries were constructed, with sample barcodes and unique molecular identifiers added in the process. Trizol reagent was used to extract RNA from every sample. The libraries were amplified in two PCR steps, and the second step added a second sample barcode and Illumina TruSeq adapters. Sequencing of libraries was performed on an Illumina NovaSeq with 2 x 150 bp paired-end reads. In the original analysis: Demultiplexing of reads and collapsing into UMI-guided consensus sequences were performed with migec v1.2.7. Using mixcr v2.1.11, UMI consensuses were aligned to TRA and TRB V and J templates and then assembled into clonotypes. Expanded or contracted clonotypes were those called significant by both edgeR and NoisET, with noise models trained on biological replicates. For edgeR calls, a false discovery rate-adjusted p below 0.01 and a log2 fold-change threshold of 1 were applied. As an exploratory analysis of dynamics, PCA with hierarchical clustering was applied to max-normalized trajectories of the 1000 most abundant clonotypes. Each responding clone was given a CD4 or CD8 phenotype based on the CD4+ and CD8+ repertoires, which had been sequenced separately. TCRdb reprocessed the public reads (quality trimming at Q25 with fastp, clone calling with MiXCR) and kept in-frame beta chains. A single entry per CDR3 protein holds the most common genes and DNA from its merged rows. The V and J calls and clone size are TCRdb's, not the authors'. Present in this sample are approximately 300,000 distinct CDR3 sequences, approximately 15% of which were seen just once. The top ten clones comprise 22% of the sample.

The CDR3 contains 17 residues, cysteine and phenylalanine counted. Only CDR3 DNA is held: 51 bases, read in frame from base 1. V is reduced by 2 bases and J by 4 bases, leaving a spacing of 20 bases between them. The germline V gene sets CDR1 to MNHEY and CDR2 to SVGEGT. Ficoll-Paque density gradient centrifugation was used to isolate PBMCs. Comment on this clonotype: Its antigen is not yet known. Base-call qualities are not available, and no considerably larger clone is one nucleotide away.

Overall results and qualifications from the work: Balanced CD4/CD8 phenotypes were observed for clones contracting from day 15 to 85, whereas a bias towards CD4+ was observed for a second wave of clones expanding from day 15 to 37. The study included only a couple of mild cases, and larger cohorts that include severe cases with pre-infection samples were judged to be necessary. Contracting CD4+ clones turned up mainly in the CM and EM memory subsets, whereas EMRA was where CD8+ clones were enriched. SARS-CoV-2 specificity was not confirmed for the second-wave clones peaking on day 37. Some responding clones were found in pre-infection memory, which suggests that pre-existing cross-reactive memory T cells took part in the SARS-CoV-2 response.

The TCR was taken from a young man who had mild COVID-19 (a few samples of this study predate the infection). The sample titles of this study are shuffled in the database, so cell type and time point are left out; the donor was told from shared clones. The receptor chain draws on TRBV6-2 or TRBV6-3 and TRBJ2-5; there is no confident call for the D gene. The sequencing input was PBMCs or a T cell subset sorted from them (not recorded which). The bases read TGTGCCAGCAGTTACCCTTCCCTTCGACACCGTGGAGAGACCCAGTACTTC. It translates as CASSYPSLRHRGETQYF.